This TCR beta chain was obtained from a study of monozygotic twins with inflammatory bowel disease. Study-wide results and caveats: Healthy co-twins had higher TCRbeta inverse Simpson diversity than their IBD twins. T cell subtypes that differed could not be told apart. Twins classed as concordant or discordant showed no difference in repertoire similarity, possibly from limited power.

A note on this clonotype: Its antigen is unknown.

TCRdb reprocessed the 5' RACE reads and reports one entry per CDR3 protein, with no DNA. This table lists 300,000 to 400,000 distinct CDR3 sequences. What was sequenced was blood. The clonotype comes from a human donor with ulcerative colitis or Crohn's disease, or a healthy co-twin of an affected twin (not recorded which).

CDR3 sequence: CASSKESKGRTMNTEAFF. The genes are TRBV21-1 and TRBJ1-1; TCRdb calls TRBD1, which cannot be checked without DNA. TRBV21-1 is annotated as a pseudogene. The length of the CDR3 is 18 residues.